The 16 T cell receptor beta chains below were found in one sample sequenced in a study of T-cell reconstitution after alpha-beta-depleted transplantation in children. Unique molecular identifiers were built into the TCRbeta library. TCRdb itself ran the PCR reads through MiXCR, one entry per CDR3 protein. The sample lists 500,000 to 600,000 distinct CDR3 sequences; about a quarter were seen once. The sample in question was PBMCs, obtained before TCRalphabeta/CD19-depleted stem cell transplant. The receptors come from a boy under three years old with Wiskott-Aldrich syndrome, due to receive a stem cell transplant.

V usage is TRBV10-2 and J usage is TRBJ2-7, with D perhaps assigned TRBD1 or TRBD2 (6 bases each). V was pared by 2 bases and J by 7 bases, with 21 bases between. The germline gives CDR1 WSHSY, CDR2 SAAADI. The CDR3 length is 16 residues. CDR3 sequence reads: CASSEDTGTWRWEQYF. The CDR3 region has the DNA TGCGCCAGCAGTGAGGATACAGGGACTTGGCGGTGGGAGCAGTACTTC.

This clonotype has only a few counts. The rearrangement uses TRBV4-1 and TRBJ2-1; D remains unclear. The V end lost 4 bases, the J end lost 3 bases, and 25 bases lay between the germline ends. The CDR3 spans 19 residues. Germline CDR1 MGHRA, CDR2 YSYEKL. CDR3 DNA sequence: TGCGCCAGCAGCCCCCGGCAGATCGGCGTAGTCTCGTACTACAATGAGCAGTTCTTC. It yields the protein CASSPRQIGVVSYYNEQFF.

This clonotype was seen more than once but under ten times. The chain is built from TRBV5-4 and TRBJ2-5; 9 bases are a match to TRBD2. The CDR3 length is 16 residues. CDR1 SGHNT and CDR2 YYREEE come from the germline V gene (reference sequence). Trimming cost V 0 bases and J 5 bases; bases outside gene matches: 8. The CDR3 DNA is TGTGCCAGCAGCTTGGGACTAGCGGCCCCCGGGGAGACCCAGTACTTC. It translates to CASSLGLAAPGETQYF.

This chain links TRBV7-9 with TRBJ2-1; no definite D call. V was shortened by 5 bases and J by 2 bases, with 10 bases between the two germline ends. The CDR3 has 14 residues. The germline gives CDR1 SEHNR, CDR2 FQNEAQ (reference sequence). CDR3 sequence reads: CASSLDLTYNEQFF. For the CDR3, the DNA is TGTGCCAGCAGCCTAGACTTGACCTACAATGAGCAGTTCTTC.

The V call is TRBV5-1, the J call TRBJ2-2; TRBD2 matches 7 bases. Germline V gene data show CDR1 as SGHRS and CDR2 as YFSETQ. The CDR3 sequence is 15 residues long. Losses at the gene ends were 5 bases for V and 1 base for J; bases not matched to a gene: 5. The chain's CDR3 is CASSTSAKNTGELFF. In nucleotides, the CDR3 is TGCGCCAGCAGTACTAGCGCTAAGAACACCGGGGAGCTGTTTTTT.

The chain uses TRBV5-1 and TRBJ2-3, with D perhaps matching TRBD2 (5 bases). Trimming pared 6 bases from V and 1 base from J, leaving 9 bases between. CDR1 SGHRS and CDR2 YFSETQ come from the germline V gene. This CDR3 is 13 amino acids long. The CDR3 region is CASTRERTDTQYF. Written as DNA, the CDR3 is TGCGCCAGCACCCGGGAACGCACAGATACGCAGTATTTT.

This clonotype was detected only a few times. The chain joins TRBV6-1 to TRBJ1-1, with TRBD1 matching 7 bases. The junction had 11 bases not matched to a gene; V was cut back by 6 bases and J by 4 bases. Germline loops: CDR1 MNHNS, CDR2 SASEGT. This CDR3 contains 15 residues. The CDR3 sequence is CASRHQGVEGTEAFF. The CDR3 DNA reads TGTGCCAGCAGGCACCAGGGGGTCGAGGGCACTGAAGCTTTCTTT.

This sequence joins TRBV6-2 or TRBV6-3 and TRBJ2-3, with 13 bases that match TRBD2. V dropped 0 bases and J dropped 4; count of bases not matched to a gene: 13. Germline V gene data show CDR1 as MNHEY and CDR2 as SVGEGT. The CDR3 runs 20 residues. The CDR3 DNA reads as TGTGCCAGCAGTTACTCGAAGTTGTGGACTAGCGGGAGAGATGCAGATACGCAGTATTTT. This translates into CASSYSKLWTSGRDADTQYF.

The V and J genes are TRBV20-1 and TRBJ1-5, with TRBD1 matching 7 bases. The junction had 5 bases not matched to a gene; V was cut back by 4 bases and J by 5 bases. The CDR3 has 13 residues. Germline CDR1 reads DFQATT; CDR2 reads SNEGSKA (reference sequence). CDR3 region: CSAKDRVDQPQHF. As DNA, the CDR3 is TGCAGTGCTAAAGACAGGGTTGATCAGCCCCAGCATTTT.

This clonotype was counted between two and nine times. The V call is TRBV2, the J call TRBJ1-2; no clear D. The V end was cut by 6 bases, the J end by 4 bases, with 12 bases between. The CDR3 extends over 13 amino acids. Germline CDR1 reads SNHLY; CDR2 reads FYNNEI. The CDR3 coding sequence is TGTGCCAGCAGCCGGGATTTCTTCTATGGCTACACCTTC. Translating gives CASSRDFFYGYTF.

V gene TRBV29-1 combines with J gene TRBJ2-4; no clear D. The germline V gene has CDR1 SQVTM and CDR2 ANQGSEA. This CDR3 has 15 amino acids. V was trimmed by 4 bases and J by 0 bases, leaving 13 bases between them. The CDR3 is CSVVTDRLAKNIQYF. CDR3 DNA: TGCAGCGTTGTCACAGATAGACTAGCCAAAAACATTCAGTACTTC.

The gene calls are TRBV10-3 and TRBJ2-3, with 7 nucleotides matching TRBD2. The V segment lost 0 bases and the J segment 5 bases; nucleotides outside the gene matches: 2. CDR1 and CDR2 from the germline V gene are ENHRY and SYGVKD. The CDR3 has 14 amino acids. CDR3 sequence (DNA): TGTGCCATCAGTGAGTCGAGCGGGATAGATACGCAGTATTTT. The encoded protein is CAISESSGIDTQYF.

This clonotype appeared a few times. The chain uses TRBV10-3 and TRBJ2-7; 7 positions agree with TRBD2. Germline loops: CDR1 ENHRY, CDR2 SYGVKD. The CDR3 is 14 amino acids. V dropped 2 bases and J dropped 5; count of bases not matched to a gene: 6. The CDR3 is CAISEGGSTHEQYF. The CDR3 DNA reads TGTGCCATCAGTGAGGGCGGGAGCACCCACGAGCAGTACTTC.

DNA for the CDR3: TGCGCCAGCAGCTTCCTAGGACCGAACTCCTACGAGCAGTACTTC. Translating it yields CASSFLGPNSYEQYF. The genes are TRBV5-1 and TRBJ2-7; D is undetermined. The CDR3 has 15 residues. Trimming shortened V by 2 bases and J by 0 bases, and 12 bases separated the two germline ends. CDR1 and CDR2 from the germline V gene are SGHRS and YFSETQ. Filled out from reference TRBV5-1 and TRBJ2-7, the complete variable domain reads KAGVTQTPRYLIKTRGQQVTLSCSPISGHRSVSWYQQTPGQGLQFLFEYFSETQRNKGNFPGRFSGRQFSNSRSEMNVSTLELGDSALYLCASSFLGPNSYEQYFGPGTRLTVT.

The CDR3 DNA is TGCGCCAGCAGCTTAATGCGGGAGCGGGAGACCCAGTACTTC. Translating it yields CASSLMRERETQYF. V and J are TRBV5-1 and TRBJ2-5; 7 nucleotides match TRBD2. The CDR3 spans 14 residues. CDR1 is SGHRS, CDR2 YFSETQ, per germline. After removal of 2 bases from V and 5 bases from J, the junction contained 6 bases not matched to a gene. Drawing the rest from reference TRBV5-1 and TRBJ2-5, the complete variable domain is KAGVTQTPRYLIKTRGQQVTLSCSPISGHRSVSWYQQTPGQGLQFLFEYFSETQRNKGNFPGRFSGRQFSNSRSEMNVSTLELGDSALYLCASSLMRERETQYFGPGTRLLVL.

This clonotype has more than one count but fewer than ten. The J gene is TRBJ2-3, the V gene TRBV9; weak D call: TRBD2 (5 bases). Germline V gene lookup returns CDR1 SGDLS and CDR2 YYNGEE. V was cut by 0 bases and J by 0 bases, with 8 bases left in between. There are 15 residues in the CDR3. CDR3 in DNA: TGTGCCAGCAGCGTAGGAGGCGGGAGCACAGATACGCAGTATTTT. Translated, it gives CASSVGGGSTDTQYF.